The rows below give T cell receptor beta chains drawn from one sample of a study of patients and donors after allogeneic stem cell transplantation. TCRdb reprocessed the RT-PCR reads with MiXCR, giving one entry per CDR3 protein. The sample holds approximately 170,000 distinct CDR3 sequences, approximately 22% seen once. Sequenced material: blood, either unsorted or a sorted T cell fraction (not recorded which). All receptors derive from a human donor who was either an allogeneic HSCT recipient or a stem cell or donor lymphocyte infusion donor (not recorded which). It is not recorded whose cells these are; they may come from a transplant donor. The CDR3 runs from the conserved cysteine through the conserved F or W. A D gene is named only where the DNA matches it firmly. Clone sizes are given selectively: once, few, many, or a class where the clone is expanded.

d_gene,v_gene,abundance,j_gene,CDR3aa,CDR3nt
-,TRBV20-1,few,TRBJ2-1,CSARVHPVEQFF,TGCAGTGCTAGAGTTCACCCCGTTGAGCAGTTCTTC
TRBD1,TRBV2,many,TRBJ1-1,CASDRGHMSTEAFF,TGTGCCAGTGACAGGGGCCATATGAGTACTGAAGCTTTCTTT
TRBD1,TRBV4-1,-,TRBJ2-5,CASSQDETGGRRNDGTQYF,TGCGCCAGCAGCCAAGATGAGACAGGGGGCCGTCGGAATGACGGGACCCAGTACTTC
-,TRBV19,-,TRBJ1-5,CASILIGTEGTQPQHF,TGTGCCAGTATTTTAATCGGGACGGAGGGGACTCAGCCCCAGCATTTT
-,TRBV20-1,-,TRBJ1-6,CSARDFGTNSPLHF,TGCAGTGCTAGAGATTTTGGGACGAATTCACCCCTCCACTTT
-,TRBV20-1,few,TRBJ1-2,CSARKVGGNYGYTF,TGCAGTGCCAGGAAGGTTGGCGGTAACTATGGCTACACCTTC
TRBD1,TRBV27,-,TRBJ1-3,CASSPLDRANTIYF,TGTGCCAGCAGTCCACTGGACAGGGCCAACACCATATATTTT
-,TRBV20-1,few,TRBJ1-1,CSARAGLGNTEAFF,TGCAGTGCTAGAGCAGGACTGGGGAACACTGAAGCTTTCTTT
-,TRBV12-3/TRBV12-4,few,TRBJ2-3,CASIRFRGAEDTQYF,TGTGCCAGCATTCGGTTCCGGGGGGCGGAGGATACGCAGTATTTT
-,TRBV12-3/TRBV12-4,few,TRBJ1-5,CASSLTDPTQPQHF,TGTGCCAGCAGTTTGACGGACCCAACTCAGCCCCAGCATTTT
TRBD2,TRBV4-2,-,TRBJ2-1,CASSQLAAKNEQFF,TGTGCCAGCAGCCAACTAGCGGCGAAAAATGAGCAGTTCTTC
-,TRBV12-3/TRBV12-4,few,TRBJ1-2,CASSLRSGEGGYTF,TGTGCCAGCAGTTTACGGAGCGGAGAAGGTGGCTACACCTTC
TRBD2,TRBV7-2,-,TRBJ2-3,CASSFSGGARDTQYF,TGTGCCAGCAGCTTTAGCGGGGGGGCGCGAGATACGCAGTATTTT
TRBD1,TRBV12-5,-,TRBJ2-5,CASGLRTGGETQYF,TGTGCTAGTGGTTTGCGGACAGGGGGAGAGACCCAGTACTTC
TRBD1,TRBV5-1,-,TRBJ1-2,CASSLEGRGNGYTF,TGCGCCAGCAGCTTGGAGGGCAGGGGGAACGGCTACACCTTC
-,TRBV5-1,-,TRBJ1-6,CASSFRVDNSPLHF,TGCGCCAGCAGCTTTCGGGTGGATAATTCACCCCTCCACTTT
TRBD1,TRBV5-1,-,TRBJ1-1,CASSSTPSGQGGTVVTEAFF,TGCGCCAGCAGCTCAACACCATCGGGACAGGGCGGTACGGTGGTCACTGAAGCTTTCTTT
TRBD2,TRBV7-9,-,TRBJ2-5,CASSLALAGETQYF,TGTGCCAGCAGCTTAGCGCTAGCGGGAGAGACCCAGTACTTC
-,TRBV15,-,TRBJ2-1,CATSTDLGLRNEQFF,TGTGCCACCAGCACGGATTTGGGACTCCGCAATGAGCAGTTCTTC
-,TRBV7-2,-,TRBJ2-1,CASSLARLYNEQFF,TGTGCCAGCAGCTTAGCGCGGCTTTACAATGAGCAGTTCTTC
TRBD1,TRBV27,-,TRBJ1-1,CASSFLGTGGTEAFF,TGTGCCAGCAGTTTCCTCGGGACAGGGGGCACTGAAGCTTTCTTT
-,TRBV20-1,many,TRBJ1-1,CSARGNTEAFF,TGCAGTGCTAGAGGAAACACTGAAGCTTTCTTT
-,TRBV14,few,TRBJ2-7,CASSRTSPVTREQYF,TGTGCCAGCAGCCGAACTAGCCCGGTTACGAGAGAGCAGTACTTC
TRBD1,TRBV30,-,TRBJ1-1,CAWRPPDRGGTEAFF,TGTGCCTGGAGACCCCCGGACAGGGGGGGTACTGAAGCTTTCTTT